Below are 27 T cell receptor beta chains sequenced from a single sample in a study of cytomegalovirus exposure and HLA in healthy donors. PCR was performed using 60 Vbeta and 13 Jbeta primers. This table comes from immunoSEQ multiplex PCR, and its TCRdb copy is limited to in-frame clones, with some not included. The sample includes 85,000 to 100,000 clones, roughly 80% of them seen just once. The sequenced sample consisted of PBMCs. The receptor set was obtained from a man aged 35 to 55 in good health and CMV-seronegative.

CDR3: CASSLRGGYSNQPQHF. CDR3 DNA: TGTGCCAGTAGCCTTCGGGGAGGATATAGCAATCAGCCCCAGCATTTT. The chain employs TRBV19 and TRBJ1-5, with unresolved D. The V and J ends lost 6 bases and 0 bases respectively, with 15 bases between them. Germline values: CDR1 LNHDA, CDR2 SQIVND (reference sequence). The CDR3 is 16 amino acids.

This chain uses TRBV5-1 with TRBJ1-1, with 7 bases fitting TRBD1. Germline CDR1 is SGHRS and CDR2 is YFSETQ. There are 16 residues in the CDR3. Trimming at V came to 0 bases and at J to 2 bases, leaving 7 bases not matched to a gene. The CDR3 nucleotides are TGCGCCAGCAGCTTGGGACAGGGTTTCAGCAACACTGAAGCTTTCTTT. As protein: CASSLGQGFSNTEAFF.

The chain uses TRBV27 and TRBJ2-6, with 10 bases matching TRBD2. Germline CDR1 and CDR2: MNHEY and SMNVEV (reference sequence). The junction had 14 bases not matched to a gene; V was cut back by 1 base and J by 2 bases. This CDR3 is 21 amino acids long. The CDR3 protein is CASSLLRLAGDRRTGANVLTF. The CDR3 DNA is TGTGCCAGCAGTTTATTGAGGCTAGCGGGAGATCGGCGTACTGGGGCCAACGTCCTGACTTTC.

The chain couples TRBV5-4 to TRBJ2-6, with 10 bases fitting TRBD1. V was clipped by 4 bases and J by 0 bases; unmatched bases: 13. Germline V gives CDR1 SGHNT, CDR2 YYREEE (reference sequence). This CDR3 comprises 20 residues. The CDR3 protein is CASSPVPGQGSGSGANVLTF. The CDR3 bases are TGTGCCAGCAGCCCAGTCCCGGGACAGGGGTCGGGCTCTGGGGCCAACGTCCTGACTTTC.

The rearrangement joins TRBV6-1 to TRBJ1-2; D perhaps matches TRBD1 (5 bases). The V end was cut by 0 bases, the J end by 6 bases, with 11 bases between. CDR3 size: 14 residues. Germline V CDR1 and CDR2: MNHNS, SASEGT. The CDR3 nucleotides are TGTGCCAGCAGTGAAGCACCCAGGGTTGATGGCTACACCTTC. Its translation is CASSEAPRVDGYTF.

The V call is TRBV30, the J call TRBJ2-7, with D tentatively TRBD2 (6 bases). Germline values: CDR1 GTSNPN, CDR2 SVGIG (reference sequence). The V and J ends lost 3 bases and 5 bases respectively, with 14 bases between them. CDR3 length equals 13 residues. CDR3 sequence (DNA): TGTGCCTGGAGCCGCGGGACTTTGAACGAGCAGTACTTC. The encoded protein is CAWSRGTLNEQYF.

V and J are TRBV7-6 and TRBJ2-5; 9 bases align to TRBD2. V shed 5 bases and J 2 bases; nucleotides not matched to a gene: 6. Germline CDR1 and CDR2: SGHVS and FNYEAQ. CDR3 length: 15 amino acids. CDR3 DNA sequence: TGTGCCAGCAGCCTGGGGACTAGCAGTCAAGAGACCCAGTACTTC. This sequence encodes CASSLGTSSQETQYF.

In DNA, the CDR3 is TGTGCCAGCAGTGATCTCTTTCCCCTCCACTTT. It yields the protein CASSDLFPLHF. The gene calls are TRBV6-1 and TRBJ1-6; D remains unclear. Germline loops: CDR1 MNHNS, CDR2 SASEGT. The CDR3 length is 11 residues. Trimming shortened V by 3 bases and J by 13 bases, and 7 bases separated the two germline ends.

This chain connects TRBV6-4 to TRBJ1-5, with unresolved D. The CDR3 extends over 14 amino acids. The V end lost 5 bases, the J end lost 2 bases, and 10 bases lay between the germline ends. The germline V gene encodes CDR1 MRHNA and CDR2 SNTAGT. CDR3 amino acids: CASSLEAGNQPQHF. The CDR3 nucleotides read TGTGCCAGCAGTCTAGAGGCGGGCAATCAGCCCCAGCATTTT.

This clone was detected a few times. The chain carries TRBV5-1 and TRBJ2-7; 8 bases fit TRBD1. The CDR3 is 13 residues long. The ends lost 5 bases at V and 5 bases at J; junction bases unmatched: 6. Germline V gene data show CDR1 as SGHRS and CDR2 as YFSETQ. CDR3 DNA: TGCGCCAGCAGATACGACAGGGGAAACGAGCAGTACTTC. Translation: CASRYDRGNEQYF.

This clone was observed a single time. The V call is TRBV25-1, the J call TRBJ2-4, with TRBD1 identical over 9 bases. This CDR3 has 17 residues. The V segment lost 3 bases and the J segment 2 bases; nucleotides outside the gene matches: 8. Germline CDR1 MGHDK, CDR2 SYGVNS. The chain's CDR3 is CASSDKTDRGTKNIQYF. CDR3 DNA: TGTGCCAGCAGTGATAAAACCGACAGGGGGACCAAAAACATTCAGTACTTC.

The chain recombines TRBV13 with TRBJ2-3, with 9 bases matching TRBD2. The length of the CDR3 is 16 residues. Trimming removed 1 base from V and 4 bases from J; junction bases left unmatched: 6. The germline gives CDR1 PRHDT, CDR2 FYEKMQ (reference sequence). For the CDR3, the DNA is TGTGCCAGCAGCTTAGTTGCGGGGGGGACGGCAGATACGCAGTATTTT. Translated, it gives CASSLVAGGTADTQYF.

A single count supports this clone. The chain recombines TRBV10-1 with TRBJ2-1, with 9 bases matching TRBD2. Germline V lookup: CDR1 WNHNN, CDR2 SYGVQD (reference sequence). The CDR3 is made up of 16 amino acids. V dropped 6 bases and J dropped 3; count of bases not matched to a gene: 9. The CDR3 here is CASSRSTSGGYNEQFF. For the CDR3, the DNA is TGCGCCAGCAGCCGCTCGACTAGCGGAGGCTACAATGAGCAGTTCTTC.

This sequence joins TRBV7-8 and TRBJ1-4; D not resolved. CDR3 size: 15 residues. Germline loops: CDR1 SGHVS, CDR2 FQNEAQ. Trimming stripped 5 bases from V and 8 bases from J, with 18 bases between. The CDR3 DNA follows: TGTGCCAGCAGCGTCCTTAACGTGGCTTCCGAAAAACTGTTTTTT. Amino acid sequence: CASSVLNVASEKLFF.

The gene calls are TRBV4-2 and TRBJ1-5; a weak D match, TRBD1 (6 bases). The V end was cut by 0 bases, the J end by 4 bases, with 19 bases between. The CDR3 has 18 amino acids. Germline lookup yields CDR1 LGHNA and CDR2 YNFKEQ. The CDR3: CASSQDQRLDSRNQPQHF. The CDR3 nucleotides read TGTGCCAGCAGCCAAGATCAAAGATTGGACAGCCGGAATCAGCCCCAGCATTTT.

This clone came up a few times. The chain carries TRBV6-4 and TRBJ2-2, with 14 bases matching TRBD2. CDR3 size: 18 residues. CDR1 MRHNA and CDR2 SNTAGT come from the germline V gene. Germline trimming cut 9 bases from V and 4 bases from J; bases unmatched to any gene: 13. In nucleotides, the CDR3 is TGTGCCAGGAGTAAAGGGACTAGCGGGAGAGGGGGCACCGGGGAGCTGTTTTTT. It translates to CARSKGTSGRGGTGELFF.

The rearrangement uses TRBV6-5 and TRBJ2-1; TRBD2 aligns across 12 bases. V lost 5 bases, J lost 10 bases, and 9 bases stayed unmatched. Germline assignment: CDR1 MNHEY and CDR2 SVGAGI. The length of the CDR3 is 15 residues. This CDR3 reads CASSATSGRRFEQFF. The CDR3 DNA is TGTGCCAGCAGTGCGACTAGCGGGAGAAGGTTCGAGCAGTTCTTC.

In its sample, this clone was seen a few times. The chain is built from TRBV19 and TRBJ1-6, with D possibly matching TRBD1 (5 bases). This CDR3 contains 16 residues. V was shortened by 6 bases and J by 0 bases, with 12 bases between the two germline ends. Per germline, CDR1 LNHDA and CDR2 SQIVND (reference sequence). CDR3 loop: CASSRQSSSYNSPLHF. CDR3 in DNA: TGTGCCAGTAGCAGACAGTCGAGCTCCTATAATTCACCCCTCCACTTT. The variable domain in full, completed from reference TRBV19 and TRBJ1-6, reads DGGITQSPKYLFRKEGQNVTLSCEQNLNHDAMYWYRQDPGQGLRLIYYSQIVNDFQKGDIAEGYSVSREKKESFPLTVTSAQKNPTAFYLCASSRQSSSYNSPLHFGNGTRLTVT.

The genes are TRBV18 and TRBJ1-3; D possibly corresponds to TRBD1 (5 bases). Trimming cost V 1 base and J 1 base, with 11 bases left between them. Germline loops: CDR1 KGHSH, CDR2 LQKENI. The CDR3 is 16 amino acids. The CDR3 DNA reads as TGTGCCAGCTCACCACGGCAGGAGGGGTCTGGAAACACCATATATTTT. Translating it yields CASSPRQEGSGNTIYF.

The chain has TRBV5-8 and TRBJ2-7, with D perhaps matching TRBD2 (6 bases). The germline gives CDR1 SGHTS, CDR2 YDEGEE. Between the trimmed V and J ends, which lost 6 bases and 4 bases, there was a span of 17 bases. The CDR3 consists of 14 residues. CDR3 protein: CASTSRGKGYEQYF. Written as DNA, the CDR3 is TGTGCCAGCACGTCTCGGGGGAAGGGGTACGAGCAGTACTTC.

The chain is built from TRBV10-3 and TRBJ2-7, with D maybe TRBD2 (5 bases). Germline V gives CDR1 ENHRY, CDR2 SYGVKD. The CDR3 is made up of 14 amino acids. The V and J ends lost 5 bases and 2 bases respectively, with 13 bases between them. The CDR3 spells CAISQSRGAYEQYF. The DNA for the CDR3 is TGTGCCATCAGTCAAAGCCGGGGAGCCTACGAGCAGTACTTC.

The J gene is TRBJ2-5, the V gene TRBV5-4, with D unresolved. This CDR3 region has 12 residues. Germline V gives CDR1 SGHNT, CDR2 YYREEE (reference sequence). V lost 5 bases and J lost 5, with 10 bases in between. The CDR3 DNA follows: TGTGCCAGCAGTTGGTTAGAGGAGACCCAGTACTTC. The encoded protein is CASSWLEETQYF.

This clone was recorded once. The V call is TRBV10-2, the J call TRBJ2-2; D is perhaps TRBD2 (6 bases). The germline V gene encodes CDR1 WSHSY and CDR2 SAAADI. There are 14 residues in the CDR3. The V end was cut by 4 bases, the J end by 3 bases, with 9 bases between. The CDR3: CASSVLADTGELFF. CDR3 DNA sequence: TGCGCCAGCAGTGTCTTAGCGGACACCGGGGAGCTGTTTTTT.

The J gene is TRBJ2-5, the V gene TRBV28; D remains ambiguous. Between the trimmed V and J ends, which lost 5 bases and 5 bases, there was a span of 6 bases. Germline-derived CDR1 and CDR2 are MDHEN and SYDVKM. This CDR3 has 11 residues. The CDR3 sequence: CASSRLETQYF. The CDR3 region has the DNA TGTGCCAGCAGTCGACTGGAGACCCAGTACTTC.

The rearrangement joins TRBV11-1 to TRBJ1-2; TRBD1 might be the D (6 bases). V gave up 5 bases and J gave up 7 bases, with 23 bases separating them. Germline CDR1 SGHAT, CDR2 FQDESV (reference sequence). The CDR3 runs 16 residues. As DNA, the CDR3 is TGTGCCAGCAGCCGAAGAGTAGGTGGGGACATCTTTGGCTACACCTTC. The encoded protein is CASSRRVGGDIFGYTF. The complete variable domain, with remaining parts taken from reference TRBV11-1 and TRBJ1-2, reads EAEVAQSPRYKITEKSQAVAFWCDPISGHATLYWYRQILGQGPELLVQFQDESVVDDSQLPKDRFSAERLKGVDSTLKIQPAELGDSAMYLCASSRRVGGDIFGYTFGSGTRLTVV.

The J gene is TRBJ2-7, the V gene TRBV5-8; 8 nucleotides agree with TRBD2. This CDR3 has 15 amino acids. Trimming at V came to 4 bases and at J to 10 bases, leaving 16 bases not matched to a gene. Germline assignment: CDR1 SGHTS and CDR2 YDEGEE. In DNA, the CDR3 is TGTGCCAGCAGCACCCCCGGGGGGTACGGGGGGGCCCAGTACTTC. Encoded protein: CASSTPGGYGGAQYF.

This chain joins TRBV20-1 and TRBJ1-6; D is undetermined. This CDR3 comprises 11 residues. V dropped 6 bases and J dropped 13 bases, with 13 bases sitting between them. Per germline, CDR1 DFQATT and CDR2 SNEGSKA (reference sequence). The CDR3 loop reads CSAARTSPLHF. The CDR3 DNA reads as TGCAGTGCAGCCCGGACTTCGCCCCTCCACTTT.